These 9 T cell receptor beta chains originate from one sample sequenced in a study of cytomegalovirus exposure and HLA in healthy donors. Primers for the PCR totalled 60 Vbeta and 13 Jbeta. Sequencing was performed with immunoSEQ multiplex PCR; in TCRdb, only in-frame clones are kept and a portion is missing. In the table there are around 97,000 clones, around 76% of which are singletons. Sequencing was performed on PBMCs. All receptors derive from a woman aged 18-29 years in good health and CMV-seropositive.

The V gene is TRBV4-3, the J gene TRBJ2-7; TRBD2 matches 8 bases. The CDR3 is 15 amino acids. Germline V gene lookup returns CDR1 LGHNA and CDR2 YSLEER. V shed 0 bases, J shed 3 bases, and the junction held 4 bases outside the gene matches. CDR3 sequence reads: CASSQDPGLVYEQYF. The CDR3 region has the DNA TGCGCCAGCAGCCAAGACCCGGGACTAGTCTACGAGCAGTACTTC.

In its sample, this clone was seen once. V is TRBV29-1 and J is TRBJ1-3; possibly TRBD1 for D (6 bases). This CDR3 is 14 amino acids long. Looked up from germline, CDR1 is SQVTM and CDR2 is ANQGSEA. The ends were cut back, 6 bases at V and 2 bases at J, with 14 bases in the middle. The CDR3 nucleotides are TGCAGCGTCGGACTCGGACAGACTGGAAACACCATATATTTT. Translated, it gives CSVGLGQTGNTIYF.

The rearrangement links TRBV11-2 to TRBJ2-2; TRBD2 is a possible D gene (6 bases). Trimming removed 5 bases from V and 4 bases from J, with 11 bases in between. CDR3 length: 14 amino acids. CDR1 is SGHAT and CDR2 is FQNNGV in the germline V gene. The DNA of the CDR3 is TGTGCCAGCAGCCCTGTGCGGGGCACCGGGGAGCTGTTTTTT. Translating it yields CASSPVRGTGELFF.

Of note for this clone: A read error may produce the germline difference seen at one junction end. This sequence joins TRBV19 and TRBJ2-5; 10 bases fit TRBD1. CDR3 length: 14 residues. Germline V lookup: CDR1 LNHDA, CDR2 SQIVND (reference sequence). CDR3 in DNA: TGTGCCAGTAGTCTAGAGACAGGGGGCGAGACCCAGTACTTC. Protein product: CASSLETGGETQYF.

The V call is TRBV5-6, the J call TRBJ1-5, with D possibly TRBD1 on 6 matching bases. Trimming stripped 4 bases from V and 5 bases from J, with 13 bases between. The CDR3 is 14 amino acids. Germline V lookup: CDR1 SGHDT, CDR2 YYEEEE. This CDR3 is CASSRLGGDQPQHF. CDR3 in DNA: TGTGCCAGCAGCCGGTTAGGGGGTGATCAGCCCCAGCATTTT.

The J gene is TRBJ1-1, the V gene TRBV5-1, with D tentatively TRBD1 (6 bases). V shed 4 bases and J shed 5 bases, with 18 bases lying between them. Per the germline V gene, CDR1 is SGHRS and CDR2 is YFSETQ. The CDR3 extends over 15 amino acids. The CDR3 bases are TGCGCCAGCAGCACTAAACAGGGAATAGGTACTGAAGCTTTCTTT. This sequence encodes CASSTKQGIGTEAFF. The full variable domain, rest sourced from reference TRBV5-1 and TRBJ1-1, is KAGVTQTPRYLIKTRGQQVTLSCSPISGHRSVSWYQQTPGQGLQFLFEYFSETQRNKGNFPGRFSGRQFSNSRSEMNVSTLELGDSALYLCASSTKQGIGTEAFFGQGTRLTVV.

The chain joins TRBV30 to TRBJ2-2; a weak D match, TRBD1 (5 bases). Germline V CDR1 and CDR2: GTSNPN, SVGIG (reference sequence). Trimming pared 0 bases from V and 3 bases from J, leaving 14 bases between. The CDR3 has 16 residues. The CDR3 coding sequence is TGTGCCTGGAGTGTACGCCCAGGGTGGGACACCGGGGAGCTGTTTTTT. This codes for CAWSVRPGWDTGELFF.

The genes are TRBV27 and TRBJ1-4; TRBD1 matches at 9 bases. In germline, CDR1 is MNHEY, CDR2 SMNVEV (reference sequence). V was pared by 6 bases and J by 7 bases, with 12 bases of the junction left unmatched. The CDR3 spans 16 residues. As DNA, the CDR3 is TGTGCCAGCAGACACACCACAGGGGGCGTATCTGAAAAACTGTTTTTT. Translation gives CASRHTTGGVSEKLFF.

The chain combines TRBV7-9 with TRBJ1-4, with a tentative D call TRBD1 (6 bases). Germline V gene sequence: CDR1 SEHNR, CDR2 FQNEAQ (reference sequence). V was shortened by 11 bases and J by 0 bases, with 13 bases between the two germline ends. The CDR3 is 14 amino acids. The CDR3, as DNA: TGTGCCCTCGCCGGGGGGCCAACTAATGAAAAACTGTTTTTT. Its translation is CALAGGPTNEKLFF.